This paragraph covers one T cell receptor (beta chain) sequence. The data are from a study of blood T cell repertoires in COVID-19. In the authors' methods: From reference gene primer amplification, estimates of nucleated cell counts were derived. Profiled with immunoSEQ multiplex PCR; TCRdb holds only in-frame clones, not every one. The DNA gave D and trimming, while V, J and clone size come from that table. This sample has some 220,000 clones; 84% occur once, and the top ten carry 5.1%. CDR3 length: 15 residues. Germline values: CDR1 SGHNT, CDR2 YENEEA. Trimming took off 3 bases at V and 5 bases at J, with 11 bases between the two ends.

The chain is built from TRBV11-3 and TRBJ1-6; TRBD1 is a possible D gene (5 bases). The sequenced sample was peripheral blood. The source is a woman in her sixties or seventies who had recovered from COVID-19. CDR3 bases: TGTGCCAGCAGCTTTGGGCAGGGCAATAATTCACCCCTCCACTTT. Translating it yields CASSFGQGNNSPLHF. The complete variable domain, with remaining parts taken from reference TRBV11-3 and TRBJ1-6, reads EAGVVQSPRYKIIEKKQPVAFWCNPISGHNTLYWYLQNLGQGPELLIRYENEEAVDDSQLPKDRFSAERLKGVDSTLKIQPAELGDSAVYLCASSFGQGNNSPLHFGNGTRLTVT.